This T cell receptor beta chain was captured in a study of T cell responses to AZD1222 COVID-19 vaccine. Here immunoSEQ multiplex PCR was the method, and the copy in TCRdb shows in-frame clones only, minus some. The sample records around 260,000 clones, over 90% being singletons. This clonotype originated in an adult in good health. The specimen comprised peripheral blood, sampled on day 0 of AZD1222 vaccination.

CDR3 in amino acids: CASSPAPGRGDSPLHF. Written as DNA, the CDR3 is TGTGCCAGCTCACCAGCTCCGGGCAGAGGGGATTCACCCCTCCACTTT. The V gene is TRBV18, the J gene TRBJ1-6; D possibly corresponds to TRBD1 (5 bases). V shed 2 bases and J shed 8 bases, with 16 bases lying between them. CDR1 and CDR2 from the germline V gene are KGHSH and LQKENI. CDR3 length: 16 amino acids.